The entry that follows covers one T cell receptor beta chain sequence. What it binds is unknown. The V gene's germline CDR1 is MDHEN and CDR2 SYDVKM. Trimming took 6 bases from V and 2 from J; bases not matched to a gene: 6. The CDR3 spans 14 residues. Assay used: immunoSEQ multiplex PCR; TCRdb lists only in-frame clones, some missing. The sample contains tens of thousands of clones, 80% to 85% of which appear only once. The data were taken from a study of OX40 agonist ivuxolimab in advanced cancers. Across the study: Patients with hepatocellular carcinoma, melanoma, renal cell or head and neck cancer made up the dose-escalation patients. General study results and limits: In the 0.1 to 3.0 mg/kg range, CD4+ and CD8+ blood T cells had expanded clonally by week 6.

Specimen: CD4+ or CD8+ T cells sorted from blood, collected in a trial of the OX40 agonist ivuxolimab. This clonotype originated in an adult with an advanced solid tumor such as melanoma, head and neck, liver or kidney cancer. The chain has TRBV28 and TRBJ2-7; 8 bases are a match to TRBD1. The CDR3 here is CASSLTGAAYEQYV. The CDR3 region has the DNA TGTGCCAGCAGCCTGACAGGGGCGGCCTACGAGCAGTACGTC.